These 4 T cell receptor beta chains share one sample of origin, sequenced in a study of PD-1 blockade in classical Hodgkin lymphoma. Every patient had relapsed following autologous stem cell transplantation, and cohorts differed in brentuximab vedotin exposure. The table came from immunoSEQ multiplex PCR; TCRdb's copy has only in-frame clones and leaves some out. Of about 86,000 clones in the sample, about 88% were seen once. Sequenced here: peripheral blood mononuclear cells (PBMCs), sampled before the second cycle of nivolumab. Receptors were obtained from a human donor with classical Hodgkin lymphoma.

The V and J genes are TRBV5-6 and TRBJ1-6; no clear D. The CDR3 has 15 amino acids. V dropped 0 bases and J dropped 9 bases, with 13 bases sitting between them. Germline V CDR1 and CDR2: SGHDT, YYEEEE. The CDR3 bases are TGTGCCAGCAGCTTGGTAGGTGTAAAGGCTTCACCCCTCCACTTT. Translation gives CASSLVGVKASPLHF.

The chain recombines TRBV28 with TRBJ1-2; a weak D match, TRBD1 (5 bases). Per the germline V gene, CDR1 is MDHEN and CDR2 is SYDVKM. V lost 5 bases and J 9 bases, leaving 16 bases between the germline ends. The CDR3 is made up of 13 amino acids. The CDR3 DNA follows: TGTGCCAGCAGTCCGGGCGGAGGGGCTCGCTACACCTTC. Protein product: CASSPGGGARYTF.

The chain couples TRBV5-1 to TRBJ2-7; no definite D call. CDR3 size: 15 residues. The V end lost 0 bases, the J end lost 4 bases, and 14 bases lay between the germline ends. CDR1 and CDR2 (germline): SGHRS, YFSETQ. This chain's CDR3 is CASSLDASPRYEQYF. The CDR3 coding sequence is TGCGCCAGCAGCTTGGACGCGTCTCCGCGGTACGAGCAGTACTTC.

The CDR3 sequence: CASRVGKLIYEQYF. The CDR3 DNA reads TGTGCCAGCAGGGTGGGGAAGCTTATCTACGAGCAGTACTTC. The rearrangement uses TRBV2 and TRBJ2-7; D uncertain. Germline CDR1 SNHLY, CDR2 FYNNEI. The CDR3 loop spans 14 amino acids. Trimming cost V 6 bases and J 3 bases, with 15 bases left between them.